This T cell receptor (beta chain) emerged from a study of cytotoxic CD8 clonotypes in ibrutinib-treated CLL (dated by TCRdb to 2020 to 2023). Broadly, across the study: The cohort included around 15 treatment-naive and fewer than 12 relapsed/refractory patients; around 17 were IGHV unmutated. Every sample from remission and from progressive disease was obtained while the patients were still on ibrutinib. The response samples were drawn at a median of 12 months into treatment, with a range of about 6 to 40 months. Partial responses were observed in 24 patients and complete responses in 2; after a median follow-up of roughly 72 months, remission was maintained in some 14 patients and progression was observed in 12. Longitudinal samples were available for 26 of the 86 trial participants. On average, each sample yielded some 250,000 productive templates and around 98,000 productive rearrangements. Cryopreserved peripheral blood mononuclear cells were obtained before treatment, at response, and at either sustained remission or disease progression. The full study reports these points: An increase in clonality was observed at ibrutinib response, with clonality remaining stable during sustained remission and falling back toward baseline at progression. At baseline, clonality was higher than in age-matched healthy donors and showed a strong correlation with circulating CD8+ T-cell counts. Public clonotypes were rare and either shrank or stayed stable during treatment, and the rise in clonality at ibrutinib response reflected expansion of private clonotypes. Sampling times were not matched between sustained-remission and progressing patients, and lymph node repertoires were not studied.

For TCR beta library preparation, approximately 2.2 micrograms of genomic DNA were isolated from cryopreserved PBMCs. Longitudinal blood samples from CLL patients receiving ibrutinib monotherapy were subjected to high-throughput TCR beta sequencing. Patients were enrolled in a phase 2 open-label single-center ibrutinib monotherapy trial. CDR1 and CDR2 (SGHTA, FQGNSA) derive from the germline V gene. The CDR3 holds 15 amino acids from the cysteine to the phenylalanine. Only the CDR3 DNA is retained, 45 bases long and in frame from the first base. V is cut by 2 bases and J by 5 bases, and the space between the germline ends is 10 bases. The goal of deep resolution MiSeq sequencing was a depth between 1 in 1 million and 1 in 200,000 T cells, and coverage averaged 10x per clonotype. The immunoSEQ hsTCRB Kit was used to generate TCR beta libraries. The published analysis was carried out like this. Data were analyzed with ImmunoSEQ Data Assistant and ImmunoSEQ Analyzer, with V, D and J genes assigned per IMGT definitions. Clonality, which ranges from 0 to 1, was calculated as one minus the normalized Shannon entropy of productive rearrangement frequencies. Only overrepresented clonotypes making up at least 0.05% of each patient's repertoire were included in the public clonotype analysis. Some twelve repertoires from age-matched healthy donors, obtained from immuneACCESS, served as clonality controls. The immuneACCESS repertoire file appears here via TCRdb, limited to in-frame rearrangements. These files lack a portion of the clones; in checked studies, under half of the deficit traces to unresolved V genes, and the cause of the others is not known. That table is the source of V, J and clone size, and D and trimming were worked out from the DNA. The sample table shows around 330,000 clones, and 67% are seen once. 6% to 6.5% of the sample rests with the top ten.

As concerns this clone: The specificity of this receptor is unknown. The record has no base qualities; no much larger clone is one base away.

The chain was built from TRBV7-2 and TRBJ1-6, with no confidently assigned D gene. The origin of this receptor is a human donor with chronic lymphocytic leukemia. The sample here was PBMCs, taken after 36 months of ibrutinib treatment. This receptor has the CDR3 CASSLMAQHNSPLHF. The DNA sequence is TGTGCCAGCAGCTTAATGGCACAACATAATTCACCCCTCCACTTT.